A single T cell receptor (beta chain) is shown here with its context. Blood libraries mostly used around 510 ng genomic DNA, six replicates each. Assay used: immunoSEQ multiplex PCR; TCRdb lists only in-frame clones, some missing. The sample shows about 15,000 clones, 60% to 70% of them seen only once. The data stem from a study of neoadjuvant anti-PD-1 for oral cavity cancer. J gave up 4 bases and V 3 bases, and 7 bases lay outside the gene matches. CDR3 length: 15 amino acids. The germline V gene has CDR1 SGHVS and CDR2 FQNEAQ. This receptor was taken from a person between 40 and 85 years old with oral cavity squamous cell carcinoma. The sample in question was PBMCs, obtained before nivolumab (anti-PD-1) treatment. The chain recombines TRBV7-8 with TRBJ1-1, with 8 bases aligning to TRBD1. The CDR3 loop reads CASSFAGQGTTEAFF. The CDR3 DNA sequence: TGTGCCAGCAGCTTCGCTGGACAGGGTACCACTGAAGCTTTCTTT. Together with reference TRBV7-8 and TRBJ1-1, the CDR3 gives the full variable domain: GAGVSQSPRYKVAKRGQDVALRCDPISGHVSLFWYQQALGQGPEFLTYFQNEAQLDKSGLPSDRFFAERPEGSVSTLKIQRTQQEDSAVYLCASSFAGQGTTEAFFGQGTRLTVV.